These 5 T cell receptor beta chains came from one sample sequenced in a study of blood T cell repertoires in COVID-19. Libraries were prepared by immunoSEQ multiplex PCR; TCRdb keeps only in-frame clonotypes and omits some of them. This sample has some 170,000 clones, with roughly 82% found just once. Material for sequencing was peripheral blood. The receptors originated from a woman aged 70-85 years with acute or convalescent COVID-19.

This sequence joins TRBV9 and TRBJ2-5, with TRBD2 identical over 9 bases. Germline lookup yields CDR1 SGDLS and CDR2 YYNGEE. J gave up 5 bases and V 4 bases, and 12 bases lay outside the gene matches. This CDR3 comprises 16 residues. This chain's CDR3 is CASSSPIAGVLETQYF. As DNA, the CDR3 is TGTGCCAGCAGCTCACCTATAGCGGGAGTTCTCGAGACCCAGTACTTC.

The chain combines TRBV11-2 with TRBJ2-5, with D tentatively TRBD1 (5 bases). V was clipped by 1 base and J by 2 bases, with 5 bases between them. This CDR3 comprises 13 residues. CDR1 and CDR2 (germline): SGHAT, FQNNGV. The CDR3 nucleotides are TGTGCCAGCAGCTTAGGACAGCAAGAGACCCAGTACTTC. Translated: CASSLGQQETQYF.

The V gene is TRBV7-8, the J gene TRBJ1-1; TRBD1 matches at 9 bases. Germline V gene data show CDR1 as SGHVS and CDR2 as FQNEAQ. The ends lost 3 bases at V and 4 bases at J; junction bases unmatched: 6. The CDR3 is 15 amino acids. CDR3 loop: CASSFNRGRVTEAFF. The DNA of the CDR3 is TGTGCCAGCAGCTTCAACAGGGGGCGCGTCACTGAAGCTTTCTTT.

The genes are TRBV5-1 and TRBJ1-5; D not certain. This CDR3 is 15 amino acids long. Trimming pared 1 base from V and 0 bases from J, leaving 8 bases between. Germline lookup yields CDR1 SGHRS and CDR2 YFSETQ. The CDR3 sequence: CASSLLGYSNQPQHF. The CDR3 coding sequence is TGCGCCAGCAGCTTGTTGGGCTATAGCAATCAGCCCCAGCATTTT.

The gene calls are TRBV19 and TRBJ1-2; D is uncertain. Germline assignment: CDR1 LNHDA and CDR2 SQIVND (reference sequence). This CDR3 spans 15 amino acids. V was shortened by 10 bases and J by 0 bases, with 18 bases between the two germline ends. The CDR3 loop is CATHNPGTSNYGYTF. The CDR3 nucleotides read TGTGCCACCCACAACCCGGGTACCTCTAACTATGGCTACACCTTC.